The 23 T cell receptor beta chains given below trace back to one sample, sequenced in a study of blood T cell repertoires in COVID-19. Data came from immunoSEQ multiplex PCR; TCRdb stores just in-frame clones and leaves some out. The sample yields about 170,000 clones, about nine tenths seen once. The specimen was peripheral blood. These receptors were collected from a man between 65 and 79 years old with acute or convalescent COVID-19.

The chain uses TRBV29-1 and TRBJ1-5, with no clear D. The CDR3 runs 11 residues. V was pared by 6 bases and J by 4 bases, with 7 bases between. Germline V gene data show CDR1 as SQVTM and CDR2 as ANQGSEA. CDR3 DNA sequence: TGCAGCGTAGGAGAGAATCAGCCCCAGCATTTT. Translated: CSVGENQPQHF.

CDR3 protein: CASGLSASGRAFTDTQYF. The CDR3 DNA reads TGTGCTAGTGGTTTGTCGGCTAGCGGGAGGGCCTTTACAGATACGCAGTATTTT. The gene calls are TRBV12-5 and TRBJ2-3, with 12 nucleotides matching TRBD2. In germline, CDR1 is LGHNT, CDR2 FRNRAP. The J segment lost 3 bases and the V segment lost 2 bases, leaving 9 bases of the junction unmatched. This CDR3 is built from 18 residues.

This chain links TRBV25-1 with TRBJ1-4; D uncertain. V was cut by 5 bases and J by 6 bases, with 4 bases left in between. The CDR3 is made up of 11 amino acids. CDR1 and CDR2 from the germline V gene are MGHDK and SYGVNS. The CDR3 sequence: CASSLYEKLFF. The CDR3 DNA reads TGTGCCAGCAGTCTCTATGAAAAACTGTTTTTT.

In nucleotides, the CDR3 is TGCGCCAGCAGCTTGGGGGGACAGGGTCCCATCTATGGCTACACCTTC. Its translation is CASSLGGQGPIYGYTF. The rearrangement uses TRBV5-1 and TRBJ1-2, with 9 nucleotides matching TRBD1. CDR1 and CDR2 (germline): SGHRS, YFSETQ. The CDR3 length is 16 residues. V lost 0 bases to trimming and J lost 4 bases; unmatched junction nucleotides: 7. The full variable domain, in which reference TRBV5-1 and TRBJ1-2 provide the parts outside the CDR3, is KAGVTQTPRYLIKTRGQQVTLSCSPISGHRSVSWYQQTPGQGLQFLFEYFSETQRNKGNFPGRFSGRQFSNSRSEMNVSTLELGDSALYLCASSLGGQGPIYGYTFGSGTRLTVV.

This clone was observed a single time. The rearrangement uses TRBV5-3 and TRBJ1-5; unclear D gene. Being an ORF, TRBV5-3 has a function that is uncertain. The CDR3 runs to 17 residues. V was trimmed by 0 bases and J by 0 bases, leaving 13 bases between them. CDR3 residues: CARSLGGRPYSNQPQHF. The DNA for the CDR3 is TGTGCCAGAAGCTTGGGAGGGCGCCCATATAGCAATCAGCCCCAGCATTTT.

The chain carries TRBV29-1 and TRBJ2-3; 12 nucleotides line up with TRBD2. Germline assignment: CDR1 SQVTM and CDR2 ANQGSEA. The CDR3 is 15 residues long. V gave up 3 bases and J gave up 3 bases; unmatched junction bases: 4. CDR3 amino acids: CSVDGLAGRTDTQYF. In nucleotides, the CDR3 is TGCAGCGTTGATGGACTAGCGGGAAGAACAGATACGCAGTATTTT.

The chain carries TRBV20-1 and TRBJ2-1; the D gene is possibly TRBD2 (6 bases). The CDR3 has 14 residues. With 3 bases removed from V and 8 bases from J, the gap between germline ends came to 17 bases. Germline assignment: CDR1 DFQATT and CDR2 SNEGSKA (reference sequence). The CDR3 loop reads CSASRPAGTHEQFF. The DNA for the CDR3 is TGCAGTGCTAGTCGCCCAGCGGGTACGCATGAGCAGTTCTTC.

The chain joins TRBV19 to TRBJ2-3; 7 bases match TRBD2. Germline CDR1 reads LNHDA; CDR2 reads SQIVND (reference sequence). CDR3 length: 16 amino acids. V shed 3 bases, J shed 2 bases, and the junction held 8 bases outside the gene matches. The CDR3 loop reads CASSIAPSGPTDTQYF. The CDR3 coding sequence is TGTGCCAGTAGTATCGCCCCTAGCGGACCCACAGATACGCAGTATTTT. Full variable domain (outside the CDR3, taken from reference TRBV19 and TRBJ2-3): DGGITQSPKYLFRKEGQNVTLSCEQNLNHDAMYWYRQDPGQGLRLIYYSQIVNDFQKGDIAEGYSVSREKKESFPLTVTSAQKNPTAFYLCASSIAPSGPTDTQYFGPGTRLTVL.

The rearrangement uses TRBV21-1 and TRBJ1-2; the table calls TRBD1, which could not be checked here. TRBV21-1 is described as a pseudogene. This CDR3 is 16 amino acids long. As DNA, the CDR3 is TGTGCCAGCAGCAAGGCCTGGTGGCAGGGTTGGTATGGCTACACCTTC. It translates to CASSKAWWQGWYGYTF.

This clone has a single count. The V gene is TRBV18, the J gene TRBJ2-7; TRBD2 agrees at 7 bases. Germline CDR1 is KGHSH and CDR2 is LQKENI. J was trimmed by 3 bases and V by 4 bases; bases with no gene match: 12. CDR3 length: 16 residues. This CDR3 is CASSLLGLGGDYEQYF. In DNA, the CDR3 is TGTGCCAGCTCACTACTGGGGCTGGGGGGGGACTACGAGCAGTACTTC. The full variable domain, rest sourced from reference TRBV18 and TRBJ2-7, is NAGVMQNPRHLVRRRGQEARLRCSPMKGHSHVYWYRQLPEEGLKFMVYLQKENIIDESGMPKERFSAEFPKEGPSILRIQQVVRGDSAAYFCASSLLGLGGDYEQYFGPGTRLTVT.

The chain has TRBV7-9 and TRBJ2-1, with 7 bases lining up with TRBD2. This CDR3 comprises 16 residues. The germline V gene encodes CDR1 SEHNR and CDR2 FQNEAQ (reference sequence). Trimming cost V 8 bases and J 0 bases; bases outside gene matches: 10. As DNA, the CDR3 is TGTGCCAGCGGGAGGGGAGGCTCTAACTCCTACAATGAGCAGTTCTTC. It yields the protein CASGRGGSNSYNEQFF.

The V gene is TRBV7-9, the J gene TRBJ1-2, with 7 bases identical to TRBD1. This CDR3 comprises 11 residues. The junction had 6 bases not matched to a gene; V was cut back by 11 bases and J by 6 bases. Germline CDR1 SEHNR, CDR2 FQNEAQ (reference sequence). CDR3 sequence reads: CAPGGMNGYTF. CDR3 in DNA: TGTGCCCCAGGGGGGATGAATGGCTACACCTTC.

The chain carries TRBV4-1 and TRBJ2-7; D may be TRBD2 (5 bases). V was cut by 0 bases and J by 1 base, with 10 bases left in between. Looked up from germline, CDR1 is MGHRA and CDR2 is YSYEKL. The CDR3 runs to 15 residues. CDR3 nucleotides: TGCGCCAGCAGCCAAGATGACTACACTTCCTACGAGCAGTACTTC. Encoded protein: CASSQDDYTSYEQYF.

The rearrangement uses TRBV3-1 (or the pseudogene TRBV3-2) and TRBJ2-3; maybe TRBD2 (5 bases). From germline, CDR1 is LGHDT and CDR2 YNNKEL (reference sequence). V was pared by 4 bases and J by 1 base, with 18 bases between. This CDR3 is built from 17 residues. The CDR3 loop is CASSPRGAASGTDTQYF. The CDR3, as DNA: TGTGCCAGCAGCCCCCGGGGAGCGGCTTCTGGCACAGATACGCAGTATTTT.

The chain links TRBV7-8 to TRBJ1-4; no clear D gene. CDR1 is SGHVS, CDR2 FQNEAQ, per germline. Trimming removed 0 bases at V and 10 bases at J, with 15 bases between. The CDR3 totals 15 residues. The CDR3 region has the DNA TGTGCCAGCAGCTTAGCGCTCGGGGTAGCGGGAAAACTGTTTTTT. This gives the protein CASSLALGVAGKLFF.

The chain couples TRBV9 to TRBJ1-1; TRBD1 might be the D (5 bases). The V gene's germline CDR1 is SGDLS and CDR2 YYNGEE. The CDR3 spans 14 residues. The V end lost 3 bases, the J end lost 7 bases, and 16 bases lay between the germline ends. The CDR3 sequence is CASSEWTQPHEAFF. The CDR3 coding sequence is TGTGCCAGCAGCGAGTGGACACAACCCCATGAAGCTTTCTTT.

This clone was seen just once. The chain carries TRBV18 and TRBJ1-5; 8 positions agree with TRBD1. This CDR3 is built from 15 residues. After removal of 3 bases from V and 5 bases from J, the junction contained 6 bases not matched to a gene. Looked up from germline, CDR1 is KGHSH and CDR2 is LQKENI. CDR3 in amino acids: CASSPFRGRDQPQHF. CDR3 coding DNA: TGTGCCAGCTCACCGTTCAGGGGGCGCGATCAGCCCCAGCATTTT.

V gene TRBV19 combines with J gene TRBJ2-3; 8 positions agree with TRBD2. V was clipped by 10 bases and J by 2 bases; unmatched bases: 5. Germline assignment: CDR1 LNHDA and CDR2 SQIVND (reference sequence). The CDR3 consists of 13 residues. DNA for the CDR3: TGTGCCATTCGAGCGGGGGCCACAGATACGCAGTATTTT. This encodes CAIRAGATDTQYF.

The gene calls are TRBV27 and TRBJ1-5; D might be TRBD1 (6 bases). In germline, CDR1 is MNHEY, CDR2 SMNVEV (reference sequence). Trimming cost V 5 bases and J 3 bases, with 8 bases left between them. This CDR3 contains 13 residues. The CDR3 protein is CASSDRSNQPQHF. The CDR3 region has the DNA TGTGCCAGCAGTGACAGGTCCAATCAGCCCCAGCATTTT.

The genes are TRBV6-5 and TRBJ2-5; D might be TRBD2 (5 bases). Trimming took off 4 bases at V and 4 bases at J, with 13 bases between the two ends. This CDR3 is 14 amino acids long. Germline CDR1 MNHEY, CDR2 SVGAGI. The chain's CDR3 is CASSLSLASETQYF. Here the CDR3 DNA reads TGTGCCAGCAGTTTGTCTCTAGCATCAGAGACCCAGTACTTC.

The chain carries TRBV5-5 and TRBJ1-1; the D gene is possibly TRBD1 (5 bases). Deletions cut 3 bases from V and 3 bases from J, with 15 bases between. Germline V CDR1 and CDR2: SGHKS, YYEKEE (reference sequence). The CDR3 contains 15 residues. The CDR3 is CASSSRGGLDTEAFF. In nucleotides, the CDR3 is TGTGCCAGCAGCTCCCGGGGGGGTCTGGACACTGAAGCTTTCTTT.

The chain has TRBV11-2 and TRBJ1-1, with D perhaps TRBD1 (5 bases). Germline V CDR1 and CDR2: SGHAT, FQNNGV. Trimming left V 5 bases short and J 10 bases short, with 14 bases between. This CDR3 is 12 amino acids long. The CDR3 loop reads CASSPYGGGAFF. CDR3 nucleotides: TGTGCCAGCAGCCCTTACGGGGGGGGAGCTTTCTTT.

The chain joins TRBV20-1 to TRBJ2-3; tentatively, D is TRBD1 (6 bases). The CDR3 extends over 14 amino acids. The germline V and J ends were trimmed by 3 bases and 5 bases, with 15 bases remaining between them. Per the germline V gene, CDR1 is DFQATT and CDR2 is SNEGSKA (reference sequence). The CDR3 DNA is TGCAGTGCTAGTTTTGGGGGCGCGGGAGATACGCAGTATTTT. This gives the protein CSASFGGAGDTQYF.